A selection of T cell receptor beta chains follows, all from one sample in a study of CD8+ T cells in alopecia areata. TCRdb's table, derived via immunoSEQ multiplex PCR, lists solely in-frame clones and lacks some. Among about 6,900 clones listed, about two thirds were seen once. This specimen was skin, taken at week 4, from a patient treated with tofacitinib. The receptor source for this set is a human donor with alopecia areata. The CDR3 runs from the conserved cysteine through the conserved F or W. A D gene is named only where the DNA matches it firmly. Size tells how often a clone was seen (once, few, many) or the class of an expanded clone, and some rows leave it out.

J,V,size,D,DNA,CDR3
TRBJ1-5,TRBV7-7,NA,TRBD1,TGTGCTAGCAGCTTAGGGACAGGGGGCAATCAGCCCCAGCATTTT,CASSLGTGGNQPQHF
TRBJ2-7,TRBV29-1,NA,TRBD1,TGCAGCGTTGAAGCTGGGACAGGGGGCGGCGAGCAGTACTTC,CSVEAGTGGGEQYF
TRBJ2-5,TRBV7-9,few,TRBD1,TGTGCCAGCAGCTTAACAGGGGGCGCGGAGACCCAGTACTTC,CASSLTGGAETQYF
TRBJ1-3,TRBV5-1,NA,NA,TGCGCCAGCAGCTTGGAAGCTAGGACGGCTGGAAACACCATATATTTT,CASSLEARTAGNTIYF
TRBJ2-1,TRBV19,few,TRBD1,TGTGCCAGTAGTTCCCTGGACAGGGGTTACAATGAGCAGTTCTTC,CASSSLDRGYNEQFF
TRBJ2-7,TRBV7-6,NA,TRBD2,TGTGCCAGCAGCTTCAACTGGGAGGGTGAGGCCTACGAGCAGTACTTC,CASSFNWEGEAYEQYF
TRBJ2-5,TRBV7-2,NA,NA,TGTGCCAGCAGCCTTATAGCGGCGACGGAAGAGACCCAGTACTTC,CASSLIAATEETQYF
TRBJ2-1,TRBV4-2,NA,TRBD2,TGTGCCAGCAGCCAAGAAACTAGCGGGGGGGCCCGGGAGCAGTTCTTC,CASSQETSGGAREQFF
TRBJ1-1,TRBV29-1,NA,NA,TGCAGCGTTGTGGGCCCCCTGGACAGCAGAATGAACACTGAAGCTTTCTTT,CSVVGPLDSRMNTEAFF
TRBJ1-1,TRBV30,NA,NA,TGTGCCTGGATTTCTGGGGGAATTAAGAACACTGAAGCTTTCTTT,CAWISGGIKNTEAFF
TRBJ2-1,TRBV9,NA,NA,TGTGCCAGCAGCGGCCGACTAGTACTGGATGAGCAGTTCTTC,CASSGRLVLDEQFF
TRBJ1-2,TRBV9,NA,NA,TGTGCCAGCAGCCCGGAAGTTAACTATGGCTACACCTTC,CASSPEVNYGYTF
TRBJ1-4,TRBV7-9,NA,NA,TGTGCCAGCAGCTTAGGACGGATTCTCGCAACTAATGAAAAACTGTTTTTT,CASSLGRILATNEKLFF
TRBJ1-5,TRBV7-6,once,NA,TGTGCCAGCAGCTTAGGAACAGGCCCCCAGCATTTT,CASSLGTGPQHF
TRBJ1-2,TRBV5-1,NA,NA,TGCGCCAGCAGCTTAATCGGACGGTCTTACGGCTACACCTTC,CASSLIGRSYGYTF
TRBJ1-2,TRBV7-9,NA,NA,TGTGCCAGCAGCTTGGGAGAGAACTATGGCTACACCTTC,CASSLGENYGYTF
TRBJ2-7,TRBV7-9,NA,NA,TGTGCCAGCAGCTTAGCTGGGAGTACCTACGAGCAGTACTTC,CASSLAGSTYEQYF
TRBJ2-6,TRBV11-1,few,NA,TGTGCCAGCAGCTTAACCGGCCACAGGGCTGGGGCCAACGTCCTGACTTTC,CASSLTGHRAGANVLTF
TRBJ2-7,TRBV6-5,NA,TRBD2,TGTGCCAGCAGTTTCCAAGCGGGGCCCTCCTACGAGCAGTACTTC,CASSFQAGPSYEQYF
TRBJ1-1,TRBV11-2,NA,NA,TGTGCCAGCAGCCCACACCAGGACAGGAACACTGAAGCTTTCTTT,CASSPHQDRNTEAFF
TRBJ2-1,TRBV6-5,NA,NA,TGTGCCAGCTGGGACCCCCACAATGAGCAGTTCTTC,CASWDPHNEQFF
TRBJ1-2,TRBV2,NA,NA,TGTGCCAGCAACACCTGGGGGGCGGATGGCTACACCTTC,CASNTWGADGYTF
TRBJ2-5,TRBV29-1,once,NA,TGCAGCGTTGAAGAAACCCAGAGGGGAGAGACCCAGTACTTC,CSVEETQRGETQYF
TRBJ2-2,TRBV9,few,NA,TGTGCCAGCAGCGAGGACGGACGGGACACCGGGGAGCTGTTTTTT,CASSEDGRDTGELFF
TRBJ1-2,TRBV10-2,NA,NA,TGCGCCAGCAGCGCTGACCCGGGACGCGGCTATGGCTACACCTTC,CASSADPGRGYGYTF
TRBJ2-1,TRBV11-2,NA,TRBD2,TGTGCCAGCAGCTTATTTGGTAGCGGGACCTACAATGAGCAGTTCTTC,CASSLFGSGTYNEQFF
TRBJ2-7,TRBV5-8,NA,TRBD1,TGTGCCAGCAGCCTCGGGACAGGGCGTGAGCAGTACTTC,CASSLGTGREQYF
TRBJ1-5,TRBV11-1,NA,NA,TGTGCCAGCAGCTTATCGGAGGGGGGCAATCAGCCCCAGCATTTT,CASSLSEGGNQPQHF
TRBJ1-6,TRBV6-1,NA,NA,TGTGCCAGCAGTGACAGGGACGCTTCACCCCTCCACTTT,CASSDRDASPLHF
TRBJ1-6,TRBV18,NA,TRBD1,TGTGCCAGCTCACCAGCCCGGGACAGAAATTCACCCCTCCACTTT,CASSPARDRNSPLHF
TRBJ1-1,TRBV6-1,NA,TRBD1,TGTGCCAGCAGTGGCGCCGGGACAGGGGGCACTGAAGCTTTCTTT,CASSGAGTGGTEAFF
TRBJ2-5,TRBV5-5,NA,NA,TGTGCCAGCAGCCTACACGGGACGGGAGTTCAAGAGACCCAGTACTTC,CASSLHGTGVQETQYF
TRBJ2-7,TRBV19,NA,NA,TGTGCCAGTAGTATGATAGGGGAAACCTCCTACGAGCAGTACTTC,CASSMIGETSYEQYF
TRBJ2-1,TRBV14,NA,NA,TGTGCCAGCAGCCAAGATCTTGGATCTATGGCCTACAATGGGCAGTTCTTC,CASSQDLGSMAYNGQFF
TRBJ1-2,TRBV7-2,once,NA,TGTGCCAGTCAGGGGCAGAACTATGGCTACACCTTC,CASQGQNYGYTF
TRBJ2-2,TRBV2,NA,TRBD1,TGTGCCAGCCCATCACTAAAAGAATCGGGACAGGGGGCTTGGACCGGGGAGCTGTTTTTT,CASPSLKESGQGAWTGELFF
TRBJ1-1,TRBV11-2,NA,NA,TGTGCCAGCACCAATGTTCTCGGGGTGGCTGAAGCTTTCTTT,CASTNVLGVAEAFF
TRBJ2-1,TRBV7-1,NA,TRBD2,TGTGCCAGCAGCCCTGCCCGGGAGGGAGCCTACAATGAGCAGTTCTTC,CASSPAREGAYNEQFF
TRBJ2-7,TRBV20-1,NA,NA,TGCAGTGCTCTTACTAGCTACGAGCAGTACTTC,CSALTSYEQYF
TRBJ2-3,TRBV5-1,NA,NA,TGCGCCACCCTGGATTTAGGCACAGATACGCAGTATTTT,CATLDLGTDTQYF
TRBJ2-7,TRBV19,once,NA,TGTGCCAGTAGTTCAAACCGGGAGAAGGAGGAGCAGTACTTC,CASSSNREKEEQYF
TRBJ2-5,TRBV5-6,NA,NA,TGTGCCAGCAGCTTGGTGGGTGTGCCTAGCGCTTACCAAGAGACCCAGTACTTC,CASSLVGVPSAYQETQYF
TRBJ1-4,TRBV18,NA,NA,TGTGCCAGCTCACCCGGTCGACACCAAACACCGGTGTTACAGGAAAAACTGTTTTTT,CASSPGRHQTPVLQEKLFF
TRBJ1-6,TRBV6-5,NA,NA,TGTGCCAGCAGGACGATTGCTAAAGGAGATTCACCCCTCCACTTT,CASRTIAKGDSPLHF
TRBJ2-4,TRBV19,NA,NA,TGTGCCAGTAGTATCGGATTTAGGGGGTCCTTAGCCAAAAACATTCAGTACTTC,CASSIGFRGSLAKNIQYF
TRBJ2-1,TRBV11-2,NA,NA,TGTGCCAGCAGCCCCGGGTTTGCGCCTAGCTCCTACAATGAGCAGTTCTTC,CASSPGFAPSSYNEQFF
TRBJ1-2,TRBV2,NA,NA,TGTGCCAGCCGTTGGGGGTTAAATGGCTACACCTTC,CASRWGLNGYTF
TRBJ1-4,TRBV6-7,NA,NA,TGTGCCAGCAGTCTTACTCGGCAGATTAATGAAAAACTGTTTTTT,CASSLTRQINEKLFF
TRBJ2-7,TRBV6-5,NA,NA,TGTGCCAGCAGTTACTCGGAAGGGGATCTGAACGAGCAGTACTTC,CASSYSEGDLNEQYF
TRBJ1-2,TRBV7-8,NA,TRBD1,TGTGCCAGCAGCCGTTCACAGGGGGCGGATGGCTACACCTTC,CASSRSQGADGYTF
TRBJ2-1,TRBV7-8,NA,NA,TGTGCCAGCAGCTTTATCCAAGTGAATGAGCAGTTCTTC,CASSFIQVNEQFF
TRBJ2-1,TRBV2,few,TRBD2,TGTGCCAGCACTAGCGGGAGTAGGTCCTACAATGAGCAGTTCTTC,CASTSGSRSYNEQFF
TRBJ2-7,TRBV5-5,NA,TRBD1,TGTGCCAGCAGCTTGGGGACAGGGGAAGGGGAGCAGTACTTC,CASSLGTGEGEQYF
TRBJ1-5,TRBV10-1,few,NA,TGCGCCAGCAGTCCCCGATGGGGTCAGCCCCAGCATTTT,CASSPRWGQPQHF